The 5 T cell receptor beta chains in this list originate from one sample, sequenced in a study of cytomegalovirus exposure and HLA in healthy donors. PCR employed 60 Vbeta and 13 Jbeta primers. Using immunoSEQ multiplex PCR, the repertoire was profiled, and TCRdb retains in-frame clones only, with some absent. Of about 90,000 clones listed, 75% to 80% are singletons. The sequenced material came from PBMCs. All receptors derive from a woman aged 40 to 50 in good health and CMV-seropositive.

The chain joins TRBV11-3 to TRBJ1-1, with D unclear. Germline values: CDR1 SGHNT, CDR2 YENEEA. The CDR3 totals 13 residues. Between the trimmed V and J ends, which lost 1 base and 4 bases, there was a span of 7 bases. CDR3 sequence reads: CASSLAVPTEAFF. Here the CDR3 DNA reads TGTGCCAGCAGCTTAGCCGTCCCCACTGAAGCTTTCTTT.

This chain uses TRBV2 with TRBJ2-2; the match to TRBD1 covers 9 bases. The length of the CDR3 is 14 residues. Germline CDR1 reads SNHLY; CDR2 reads FYNNEI. Trimming at V came to 7 bases and at J to 6 bases, leaving 6 bases not matched to a gene. The CDR3 sequence is CASNDRGISGELFF. The CDR3 nucleotides are TGTGCCAGCAATGACAGGGGGATATCCGGGGAGCTGTTTTTT.

This sequence joins TRBV19 and TRBJ2-4, with D possibly TRBD2 on 6 matching bases. The germline CDR1 and CDR2 sequences are LNHDA and SQIVND (reference sequence). The germline V and J ends were trimmed by 10 bases and 7 bases, with 20 bases remaining between them. The CDR3 totals 14 residues. In DNA form, the CDR3 reads TGTGCCACCTACCCAGGTGGAGGGGTGAACATTCAGTACTTC. Protein sequence: CATYPGGGVNIQYF.

J is TRBJ2-5 and V is TRBV2; 9 positions agree with TRBD1. Trimming removed 4 bases from V and 7 bases from J; junction bases left unmatched: 10. Looked up from germline, CDR1 is SNHLY and CDR2 is FYNNEI. This CDR3 is built from 15 residues. The DNA for the CDR3 is TGTGCCAGCAGTGGGGGGACCGGGACAGGGAGGACCCAGTACTTC. Its protein is CASSGGTGTGRTQYF.

This chain connects TRBV15 to TRBJ2-6; D is perhaps TRBD1 (6 bases). V lost 4 bases, J lost 1 base, and 8 bases lay in between. The CDR3 extends over 15 amino acids. Per germline, CDR1 LNHNV and CDR2 YYDKDF (reference sequence). The CDR3 is CATSTRGSGANVLTF. In nucleotides, the CDR3 is TGTGCCACCAGCACGAGGGGGTCTGGGGCCAACGTCCTGACTTTC.